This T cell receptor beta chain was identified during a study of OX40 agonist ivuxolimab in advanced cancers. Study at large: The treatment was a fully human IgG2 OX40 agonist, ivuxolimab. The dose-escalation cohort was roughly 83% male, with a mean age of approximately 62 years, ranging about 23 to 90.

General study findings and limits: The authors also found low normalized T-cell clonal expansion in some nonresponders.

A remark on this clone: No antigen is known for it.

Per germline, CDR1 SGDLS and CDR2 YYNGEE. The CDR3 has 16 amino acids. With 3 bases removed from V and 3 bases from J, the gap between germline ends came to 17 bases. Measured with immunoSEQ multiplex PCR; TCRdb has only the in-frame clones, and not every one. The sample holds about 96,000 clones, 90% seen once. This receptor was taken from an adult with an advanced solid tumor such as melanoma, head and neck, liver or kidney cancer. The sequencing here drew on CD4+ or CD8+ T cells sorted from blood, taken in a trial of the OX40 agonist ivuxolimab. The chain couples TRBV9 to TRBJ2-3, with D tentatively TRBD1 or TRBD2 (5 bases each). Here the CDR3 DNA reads TGTGCCAGCAGCGCAGCCTTTGGGGGACGAACAGATACGCAGTATTTT. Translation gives CASSAAFGGRTDTQYF.